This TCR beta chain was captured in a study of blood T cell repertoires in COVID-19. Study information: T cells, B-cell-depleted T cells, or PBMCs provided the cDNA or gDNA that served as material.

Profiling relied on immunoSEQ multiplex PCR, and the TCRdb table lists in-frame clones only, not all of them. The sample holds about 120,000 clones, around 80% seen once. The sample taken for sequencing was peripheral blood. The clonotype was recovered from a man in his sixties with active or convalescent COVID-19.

CDR3 residues: CSVGLDHEQYF. DNA for the CDR3: TGCAGCGTTGGATTAGATCACGAGCAGTACTTC. This rearrangement joins TRBV29-1 to TRBJ2-7; D ambiguous. The CDR3 is 11 residues long. V lost 4 bases and J lost 5, with 9 bases in between. The germline V gene encodes CDR1 SQVTM and CDR2 ANQGSEA.